This TCR beta chain was sequenced in a study of blood T cell repertoires in COVID-19. Study in general: Sources were T cells, B-cell-depleted T cells, or PBMCs; the material itself was cDNA or gDNA.

Methods used by the authors: The authors estimated nucleated cell counts from reference gene primer amplification. The method was immunoSEQ multiplex PCR; TCRdb's version includes in-frame clones alone and lacks a portion of them. V and J calls and clone size are given by that table; D and trimming were obtained from the DNA. The sample shows 85,000 to 95,000 clones, less than 80% of them seen only once. Germline V CDR1 and CDR2: SGHTA, FQGNSA. CDR3 length: 13 residues. Deletions cut 2 bases from V and 6 bases from J, with 8 bases between. The receptor's source is a woman older than 75 with acute or convalescent COVID-19. Specimen: peripheral blood. This chain links TRBV7-2 with TRBJ2-4; D is perhaps TRBD1 (5 bases). CDR3 protein: CASSLRQGNIQYF. The CDR3 DNA reads as TGTGCCAGCAGCTTACGTCAGGGAAACATTCAGTACTTC.